The 3 T cell receptor beta chains listed next were all sequenced from one sample in a study of OX40 agonist ivuxolimab in advanced cancers. Method: immunoSEQ multiplex PCR; TCRdb's copy keeps in-frame clones and lacks some. The profile shows under 90,000 clones, around 85% of them singletons. The sample was CD4+ or CD8+ T cells sorted from blood, taken in a trial of the OX40 agonist ivuxolimab. These receptors originate from an adult with an advanced solid tumor such as melanoma, head and neck, liver or kidney cancer.

The rearrangement uses TRBV14 and TRBJ2-1; D ambiguous. Per the germline V gene, CDR1 is SGHDN and CDR2 is FVKESK. With 4 bases removed from V and 4 bases from J, the gap between germline ends came to 2 bases. The CDR3 runs to 11 residues. This CDR3 reads CASSLYNEQFF. The CDR3, as DNA: TGTGCCAGCAGCCTTTACAATGAGCAGTTCTTC.

The V gene is TRBV7-3, the J gene TRBJ1-1, with D perhaps matching TRBD1 (5 bases). This CDR3 is built from 17 residues. Per the germline V gene, CDR1 is SGHTA and CDR2 is FQGTGA. Trimming took off 1 base at V and 0 bases at J, with 15 bases between the two ends. The chain's CDR3 is CASSLNGGFGLNTEAFF. The CDR3 DNA is TGTGCCAGCAGCTTAAACGGGGGGTTCGGATTGAACACTGAAGCTTTCTTT.

This clone was observed a single time. The chain couples TRBV5-1 to TRBJ2-5; TRBD1 might be the D (6 bases). The germline V gene encodes CDR1 SGHRS and CDR2 YFSETQ. Between the trimmed V and J ends, which lost 4 bases and 2 bases, there was a span of 18 bases. This CDR3 is 16 amino acids long. CDR3 nucleotide sequence: TGCGCCAGCAGCCCAGGGGATGACAGATTTCAAGAGACCCAGTACTTC. This sequence encodes CASSPGDDRFQETQYF. The full variable domain, completed using reference TRBV5-1 and TRBJ2-5, is KAGVTQTPRYLIKTRGQQVTLSCSPISGHRSVSWYQQTPGQGLQFLFEYFSETQRNKGNFPGRFSGRQFSNSRSEMNVSTLELGDSALYLCASSPGDDRFQETQYFGPGTRLLVL.